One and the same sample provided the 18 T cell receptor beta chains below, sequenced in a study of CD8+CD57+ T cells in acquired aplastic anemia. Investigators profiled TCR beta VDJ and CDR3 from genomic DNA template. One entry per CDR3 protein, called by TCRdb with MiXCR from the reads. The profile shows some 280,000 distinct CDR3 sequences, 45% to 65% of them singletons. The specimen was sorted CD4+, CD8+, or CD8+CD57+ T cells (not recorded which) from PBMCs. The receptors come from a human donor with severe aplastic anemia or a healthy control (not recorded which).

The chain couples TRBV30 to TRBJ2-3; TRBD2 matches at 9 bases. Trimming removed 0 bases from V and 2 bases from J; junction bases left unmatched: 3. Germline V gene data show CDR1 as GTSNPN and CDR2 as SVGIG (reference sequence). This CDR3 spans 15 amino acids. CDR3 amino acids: CAWSVLAGNTDTQYF. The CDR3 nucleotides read TGTGCCTGGAGTGTGCTAGCGGGGAACACAGATACGCAGTATTTT.

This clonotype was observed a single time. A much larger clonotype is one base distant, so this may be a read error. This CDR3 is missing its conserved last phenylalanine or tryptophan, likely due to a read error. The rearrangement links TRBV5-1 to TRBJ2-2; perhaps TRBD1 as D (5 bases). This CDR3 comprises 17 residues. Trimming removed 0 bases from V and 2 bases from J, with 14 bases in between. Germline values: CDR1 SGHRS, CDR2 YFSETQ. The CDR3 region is CASSLAATALNTGELFL. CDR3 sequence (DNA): TGCGCCAGCAGCTTGGCCGCGACAGCGTTAAACACCGGGGAGCTGTTTCTT.

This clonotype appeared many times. CDR3 sequence reads: CASSLGQGRDEQYF. The CDR3 DNA sequence: TGTGCCAGCAGCTTAGGACAGGGGCGCGACGAGCAGTACTTC. The V call is TRBV11-3, the J call TRBJ2-7; 8 bases are shared with TRBD1. V shed 1 base, J shed 5 bases, and the junction held 4 bases outside the gene matches. Germline assignment: CDR1 SGHNT and CDR2 YENEEA. This CDR3 comprises 14 residues.

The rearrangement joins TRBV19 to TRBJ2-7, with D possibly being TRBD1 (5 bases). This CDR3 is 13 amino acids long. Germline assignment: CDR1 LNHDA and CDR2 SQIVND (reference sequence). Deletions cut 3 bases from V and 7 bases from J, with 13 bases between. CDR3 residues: CASSIPGRGEQYF. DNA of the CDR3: TGTGCCAGTAGTATCCCAGGGCGTGGGGAGCAGTACTTC.

CDR3 nucleotide sequence: TGTGCCAGCAGCGCCACCTCAGGGGGGGGGGGGCGACTGAACACTGAAGCTTTCTTT. Its protein product is CASSATSGGGGRLNTEAFF. The J gene is TRBJ1-1, the V gene TRBV9, with 7 bases lining up with TRBD1. This CDR3 has 19 residues. Germline CDR1 is SGDLS and CDR2 is YYNGEE. With V trimmed by 3 bases and J by 0 bases, 17 bases remained unmatched. Supplemented by reference TRBV9 and TRBJ1-1, the full variable domain reads DSGVTQTPKHLITATGQRVTLRCSPRSGDLSVYWYQQSLDQGLQFLIQYYNGEERAKGNILERFSAQQFPDLHSELNLSSLELGDSALYFCASSATSGGGGRLNTEAFFGQGTRLTVV.

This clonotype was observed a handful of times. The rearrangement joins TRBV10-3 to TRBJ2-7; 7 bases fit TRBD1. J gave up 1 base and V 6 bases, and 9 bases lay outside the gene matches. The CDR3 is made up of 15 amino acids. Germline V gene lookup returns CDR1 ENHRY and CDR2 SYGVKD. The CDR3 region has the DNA TGTGCCATCAGGGCCGGGACAGTCCGTTCCTACGAGCAGTACTTC. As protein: CAIRAGTVRSYEQYF.

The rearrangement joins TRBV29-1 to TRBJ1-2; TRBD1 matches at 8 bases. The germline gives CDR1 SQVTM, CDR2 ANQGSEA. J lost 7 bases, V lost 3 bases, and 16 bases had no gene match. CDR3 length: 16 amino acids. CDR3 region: CSVDSADRVMLSGYTF. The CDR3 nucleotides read TGCAGCGTTGACTCGGCGGACAGGGTTATGTTGAGTGGCTACACCTTC.

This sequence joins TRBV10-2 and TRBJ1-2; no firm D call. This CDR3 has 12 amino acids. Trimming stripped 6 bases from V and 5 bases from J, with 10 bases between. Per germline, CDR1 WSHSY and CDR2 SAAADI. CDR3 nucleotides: TGCGCCAGCAGACCCAGTATGTATGGCTACACCTTC. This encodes CASRPSMYGYTF.

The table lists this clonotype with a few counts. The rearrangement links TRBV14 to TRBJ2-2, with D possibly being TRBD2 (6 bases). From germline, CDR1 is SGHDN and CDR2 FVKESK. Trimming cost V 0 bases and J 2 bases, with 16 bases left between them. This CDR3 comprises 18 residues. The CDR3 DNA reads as TGTGCCAGCAGCCAAGACCTGGGTGGGGGGACCAACACCGGGGAGCTGTTTTTT. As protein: CASSQDLGGGTNTGELFF.

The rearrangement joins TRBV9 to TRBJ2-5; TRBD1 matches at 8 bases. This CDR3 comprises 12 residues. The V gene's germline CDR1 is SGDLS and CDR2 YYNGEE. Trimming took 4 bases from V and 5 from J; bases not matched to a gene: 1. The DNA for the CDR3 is TGTGCCAGCAGCCGACAGGGGGAGACCCAGTACTTC. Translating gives CASSRQGETQYF.

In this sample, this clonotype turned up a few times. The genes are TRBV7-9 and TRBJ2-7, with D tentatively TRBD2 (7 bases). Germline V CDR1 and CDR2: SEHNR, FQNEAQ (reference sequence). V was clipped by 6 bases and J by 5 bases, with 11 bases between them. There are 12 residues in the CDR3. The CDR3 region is CASSRGGDEQYF. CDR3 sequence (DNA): TGTGCCAGCAGTAGGGGGGGTGACGAGCAGTACTTC. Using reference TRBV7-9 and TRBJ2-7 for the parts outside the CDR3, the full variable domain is DTGVSQNPRHKITKRGQNVTFRCDPISEHNRLYWYRQTLGQGPEFLTYFQNEAQLEKSRLLSDRFSAERPKGSFSTLEIQRTEQGDSAMYLCASSRGGDEQYFGPGTRLTVT.

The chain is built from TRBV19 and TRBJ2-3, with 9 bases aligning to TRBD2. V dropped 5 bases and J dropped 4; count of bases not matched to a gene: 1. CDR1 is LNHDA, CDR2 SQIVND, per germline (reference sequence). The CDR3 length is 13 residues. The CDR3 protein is CASSPSGADTQYF. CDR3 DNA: TGTGCCAGTAGTCCTAGCGGGGCAGATACGCAGTATTTT.

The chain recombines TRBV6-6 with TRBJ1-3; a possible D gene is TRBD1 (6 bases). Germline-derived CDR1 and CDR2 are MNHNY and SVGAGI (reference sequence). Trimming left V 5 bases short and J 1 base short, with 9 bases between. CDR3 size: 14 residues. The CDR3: CASSNRVSGNTIYF. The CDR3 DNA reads TGTGCCAGCAGTAACAGGGTTTCTGGAAACACCATATATTTT.

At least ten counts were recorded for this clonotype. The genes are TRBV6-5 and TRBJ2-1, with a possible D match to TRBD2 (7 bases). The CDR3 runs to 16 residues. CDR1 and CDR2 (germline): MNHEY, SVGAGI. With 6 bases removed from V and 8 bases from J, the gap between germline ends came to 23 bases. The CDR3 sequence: CASSQPRGPRRDEQFF. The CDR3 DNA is TGTGCCAGCAGCCAACCGCGGGGGCCCCGCCGTGATGAGCAGTTCTTC.

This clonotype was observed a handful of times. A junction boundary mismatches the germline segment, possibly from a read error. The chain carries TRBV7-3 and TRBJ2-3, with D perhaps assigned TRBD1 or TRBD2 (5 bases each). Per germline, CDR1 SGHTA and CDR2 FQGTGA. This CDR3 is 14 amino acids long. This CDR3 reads CASSVGRLPDTQYF. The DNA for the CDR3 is TGTGCCAGCAGCGTGGGACGCCTGCCCGATACTCAGTATTTT.

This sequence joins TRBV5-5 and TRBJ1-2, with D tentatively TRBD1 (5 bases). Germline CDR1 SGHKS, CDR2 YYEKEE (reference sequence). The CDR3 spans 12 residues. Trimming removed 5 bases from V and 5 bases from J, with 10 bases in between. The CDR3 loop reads CASRDDSYGYTF. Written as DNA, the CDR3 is TGTGCCAGCAGGGATGACAGTTATGGCTACACCTTC.

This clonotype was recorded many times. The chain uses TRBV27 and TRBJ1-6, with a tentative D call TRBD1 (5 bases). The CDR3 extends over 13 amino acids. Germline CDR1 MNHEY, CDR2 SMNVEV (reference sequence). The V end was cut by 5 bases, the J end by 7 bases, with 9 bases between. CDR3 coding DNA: TGTGCCAGCAGTGCTAGACAGAATTCACCCCTCCACTTT. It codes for CASSARQNSPLHF.

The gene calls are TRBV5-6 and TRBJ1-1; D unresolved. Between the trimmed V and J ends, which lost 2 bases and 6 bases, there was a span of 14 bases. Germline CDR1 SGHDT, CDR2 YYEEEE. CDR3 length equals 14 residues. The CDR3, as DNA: TGTGCCAGCAGCTTCCGCGGACCGCGGGCTGAAGCTTTCTTT. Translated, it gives CASSFRGPRAEAFF.